Shown below are 32 T cell receptor beta chains from a single sample sequenced in a study of blood T cell repertoires in COVID-19. Clones were read by immunoSEQ multiplex PCR, and TCRdb kept only the in-frame ones, dropping some. The repertoire consists of roughly 61,000 clones, with roughly two thirds occurring once and the leading ten covering 51%. The source material was PBMCs or T cells enriched from blood (not recorded which). The receptors were sampled from a woman aged 60-70 years who had been exposed to COVID-19.

This clone was seen once. The chain employs TRBV11-2 and TRBJ2-3, with TRBD2 as a possible D gene (6 bases). V was trimmed by 5 bases and J by 6 bases, leaving 15 bases between them. The length of the CDR3 is 14 residues. Germline CDR1 SGHAT, CDR2 FQNNGV. Here the CDR3 DNA reads TGTGCCAGCAGCGAGGTTGCGGGGCCCGATACGCAGTATTTT. This codes for CASSEVAGPDTQYF.

V usage is TRBV3-1 (or the pseudogene TRBV3-2) and J usage is TRBJ1-2; D gene uncertain. V lost 4 bases and J lost 3, with 12 bases in between. From germline, CDR1 is LGHDT and CDR2 YNNKEL (reference sequence). The CDR3 runs to 14 residues. CDR3 in amino acids: CASSPGLFDYGYTF. CDR3 in DNA: TGTGCCAGCAGCCCGGGTCTATTTGACTATGGCTACACCTTC.

The genes are TRBV3-1 (or the pseudogene TRBV3-2) and TRBJ2-3; D may be TRBD2 (7 bases). Germline loops: CDR1 LGHDT, CDR2 YNNKEL (reference sequence). V shed 1 base and J shed 7 bases, with 21 bases lying between them. This CDR3 has 17 amino acids. CDR3 sequence reads: CASSQVGGQLNLNTQYF. The CDR3 DNA reads TGTGCCAGCAGCCAAGTGGGGGGGCAACTAAACCTGAATACGCAGTATTTT.

The chain employs TRBV30 and TRBJ1-5, with D possibly matching TRBD1 (6 bases). Germline CDR1 and CDR2: GTSNPN and SVGIG (reference sequence). Trimming took off 3 bases at V and 6 bases at J, with 12 bases between the two ends. This CDR3 has 13 amino acids. CDR3: CAWRTKGVQPQHF. DNA of the CDR3: TGTGCCTGGAGAACGAAGGGGGTTCAGCCCCAGCATTTT.

This chain connects TRBV27 to TRBJ1-1; D is possibly TRBD1 (5 bases). The CDR3 is 15 residues long. Trimming left V 2 bases short and J 3 bases short, with 13 bases between. CDR1 and CDR2 from the germline V gene are MNHEY and SMNVEV (reference sequence). The CDR3 coding sequence is TGTGCCAGCAGTTTAGTCGACCCAGGGTACACTGAAGCTTTCTTT. It codes for CASSLVDPGYTEAFF.

This chain links TRBV18 with TRBJ1-1, with TRBD1 as a possible D gene (5 bases). With 1 base removed from V and 4 bases from J, the gap between germline ends came to 13 bases. This CDR3 comprises 15 residues. Germline CDR1 KGHSH, CDR2 LQKENI. The CDR3 coding sequence is TGTGCCAGCTCACCACGGACGGGGGAGGCCACTGAAGCTTTCTTT. Protein: CASSPRTGEATEAFF. The full variable domain, completed using reference TRBV18 and TRBJ1-1, is NAGVMQNPRHLVRRRGQEARLRCSPMKGHSHVYWYRQLPEEGLKFMVYLQKENIIDESGMPKERFSAEFPKEGPSILRIQQVVRGDSAAYFCASSPRTGEATEAFFGQGTRLTVV.

Only one count was recorded for this clone. The V gene is TRBV18, the J gene TRBJ1-5; D gene uncertain. Looked up from germline, CDR1 is KGHSH and CDR2 is LQKENI. The ends were cut back, 3 bases at V and 5 bases at J, with 8 bases in the middle. The CDR3 is 13 residues long. The CDR3: CASSPAGDQPQHF. CDR3 coding DNA: TGTGCCAGCTCACCGGCGGGCGATCAGCCCCAGCATTTT. The full variable domain, its missing parts supplied by reference TRBV18 and TRBJ1-5, is NAGVMQNPRHLVRRRGQEARLRCSPMKGHSHVYWYRQLPEEGLKFMVYLQKENIIDESGMPKERFSAEFPKEGPSILRIQQVVRGDSAAYFCASSPAGDQPQHFGDGTRLSIL.

J is TRBJ1-1 and V is TRBV7-2, with unresolved D. Germline V gene data show CDR1 as SGHTA and CDR2 as FQGNSA. Deletions cut 5 bases from V and 4 bases from J, with 11 bases between. The length of the CDR3 is 13 residues. The CDR3 sequence: CASSPRGITEAFF. DNA for the CDR3: TGTGCCAGCAGCCCCCGAGGGATCACTGAAGCTTTCTTT.

The chain is built from TRBV19 and TRBJ1-2; possible D gene TRBD1, 5 bases. Between the trimmed V and J ends, which lost 9 bases and 9 bases, there was a span of 23 bases. The CDR3 spans 14 residues. Germline lookup yields CDR1 LNHDA and CDR2 SQIVND (reference sequence). The CDR3 DNA reads as TGTGCCAGCATCTCCTCTCGGCAGGGAAGTAGCTACACCTTC. Translation gives CASISSRQGSSYTF.

This clone was recorded a few times. The chain carries TRBV6-1 and TRBJ1-6; TRBD1 matches 8 bases. This CDR3 region has 15 residues. Trimming at V came to 3 bases and at J to 10 bases, leaving 8 bases not matched to a gene. The germline V gene has CDR1 MNHNS and CDR2 SASEGT. Written as DNA, the CDR3 is TGTGCCAGCAGTGAGATACAGGGGGGGCTGTCACCCCTCCACTTT. Protein sequence: CASSEIQGGLSPLHF.

The chain employs TRBV5-6 and TRBJ1-1; D unresolved. Trimming removed 6 bases from V and 4 bases from J, with 16 bases in between. In germline, CDR1 is SGHDT, CDR2 YYEEEE. This CDR3 spans 14 amino acids. CDR3 protein: CASTRRGSSTEAFF. In DNA form, the CDR3 reads TGTGCCAGCACCCGCCGGGGTTCGAGCACTGAAGCTTTCTTT.

The rearrangement uses TRBV7-6 and TRBJ2-2; D gene uncertain. Trimming left V 5 bases short and J 6 bases short, with 19 bases between. The V gene's germline CDR1 is SGHVS and CDR2 FNYEAQ. The CDR3 is 16 amino acids. In DNA, the CDR3 is TGTGCCAGCAGCCACCGTCCGGGTTCCGGCCCCGGGGAGCTGTTTTTT. Translated, it gives CASSHRPGSGPGELFF. Full variable domain (rest looked up from reference TRBV7-6 and TRBJ2-2): GAGVSQSPRYKVTKRGQDVALRCDPISGHVSLYWYRQALGQGPEFLTYFNYEAQQDKSGLPNDRFSAERPEGSISTLTIQRTEQRDSAMYRCASSHRPGSGPGELFFGEGSRLTVL.

The rearrangement joins TRBV19 to TRBJ2-4, with 14 bases lining up with TRBD2. This CDR3 is 16 amino acids long. In germline, CDR1 is LNHDA, CDR2 SQIVND (reference sequence). V trimming: 5 bases; J trimming: 7 bases; junction bases outside the gene matches: 7. CDR3 region: CASSLTSGRAENIQYF. The DNA for the CDR3 is TGTGCCAGTAGTCTGACTAGCGGGAGGGCCGAGAACATTCAGTACTTC.

This clone has a count of ten or more. This CDR3 is CATSAEPGLAGIGELFF. CDR3 sequence (DNA): TGTGCCACCAGCGCCGAACCGGGACTAGCGGGAATCGGGGAGCTGTTTTTT. The chain carries TRBV15 and TRBJ2-2, with 13 positions matching TRBD2. Germline V lookup: CDR1 LNHNV, CDR2 YYDKDF (reference sequence). Germline trimming cut 5 bases from V and 7 bases from J; bases unmatched to any gene: 10. This CDR3 comprises 17 residues.

The J gene is TRBJ2-7, the V gene TRBV18; D is ambiguous. The CDR3 contains 12 residues. The germline V gene encodes CDR1 KGHSH and CDR2 LQKENI. V lost 5 bases to trimming and J lost 4 bases, with 9 bases between them. The CDR3 spells CASSNTDYEQYF. The CDR3 DNA reads as TGTGCCAGCTCAAATACTGATTACGAGCAGTACTTC.

The V and J genes are TRBV29-1 and TRBJ2-5, with D possibly being TRBD1 (6 bases). CDR1 and CDR2 (germline): SQVTM, ANQGSEA. V gave up 0 bases and J gave up 9 bases, with 17 bases separating them. This CDR3 comprises 14 residues. The CDR3 is CSVEDLRTAGAQYF. As DNA, the CDR3 is TGCAGCGTTGAAGATCTTAGGACAGCAGGGGCCCAGTACTTC.

The rearrangement links TRBV24-1 to TRBJ2-5, with 7 bases that match TRBD2. The CDR3 spans 16 residues. Germline CDR1 and CDR2: KGHDR and SFDVKD. J was trimmed by 2 bases and V by 4 bases; bases with no gene match: 9. The CDR3 DNA is TGTGCCACCAGTGACACGGGGGGTTCGCGGCAAGAGACCCAGTACTTC. Translated: CATSDTGGSRQETQYF.

The chain has TRBV6-4 and TRBJ1-5; no clear D gene. The CDR3 spans 10 residues. Trimming stripped 6 bases from V and 9 bases from J, with 6 bases between. Germline V gene data show CDR1 as MRHNA and CDR2 as SNTAGT. The CDR3 coding sequence is TGTGCCAGCAGGGAGCTGCCCCAGCATTTT. Protein sequence: CASRELPQHF.

By share of the sample, this clone is hyperexpanded. J is TRBJ1-3 and V is TRBV7-9, with D maybe TRBD1 (5 bases). The CDR3 is made up of 11 amino acids. From germline, CDR1 is SEHNR and CDR2 FQNEAQ (reference sequence). V lost 4 bases and J 16 bases, leaving 14 bases between the germline ends. CDR3 DNA: TGTGCCAGCAGCTCAGGAGGGGTAGTCTATTTT. This gives the protein CASSSGGVVYF. The full variable domain, with the rest looked up from reference TRBV7-9 and TRBJ1-3, is DTGVSQNPRHKITKRGQNVTFRCDPISEHNRLYWYRQTLGQGPEFLTYFQNEAQLEKSRLLSDRFSAERPKGSFSTLEIQRTEQGDSAMYLCASSSGGVVYFGEGSWLTVV.

The chain recombines TRBV4-2 with TRBJ1-1; no clear D gene. In germline, CDR1 is LGHNA, CDR2 YNFKEQ. The CDR3 loop spans 14 amino acids. V dropped 1 base and J dropped 7 bases, with 13 bases sitting between them. The CDR3 sequence is CASSQGGLQGEAFF. CDR3 sequence (DNA): TGTGCCAGCAGCCAAGGCGGGCTCCAAGGTGAAGCTTTCTTT.

CDR3 region: CASSRNGGTDTQYF. In nucleotides, the CDR3 is TGTGCCAGTAGTAGAAACGGGGGCACAGATACGCAGTATTTT. The chain combines TRBV19 with TRBJ2-3, with D tentatively TRBD2 (5 bases). V dropped 4 bases and J dropped 1 base, with 9 bases sitting between them. The CDR3 sequence is 14 residues long. Germline CDR1 is LNHDA and CDR2 is SQIVND (reference sequence).

The chain links TRBV30 to TRBJ1-2; TRBD1 is a possible D gene (5 bases). This CDR3 spans 13 amino acids. V was pared by 0 bases and J by 6 bases, with 11 bases between. The germline CDR1 and CDR2 sequences are GTSNPN and SVGIG (reference sequence). For the CDR3, the DNA is TGTGCCTGGAGTGTAGCCAGGGCGAATGGCTACACCTTC. Protein product: CAWSVARANGYTF. Drawing the rest from reference TRBV30 and TRBJ1-2, the complete variable domain is SQTIHQWPATLVQPVGSPLSLECTVEGTSNPNLYWYRQAAGRGLQLLFYSVGIGQISSEVPQNLSASRPQDRQFILSSKKLLLSDSGFYLCAWSVARANGYTFGSGTRLTVV.

The CDR3 DNA reads TGTGCCAGCAGAGCCAGCGGATCTCCCTACAATGAGCAGTTCTTC. Encoded protein: CASRASGSPYNEQFF. This chain joins TRBV9 and TRBJ2-1, with D tentatively TRBD2 (5 bases). V lost 5 bases, J lost 2 bases, and 14 bases lay in between. Germline V gene data show CDR1 as SGDLS and CDR2 as YYNGEE. This CDR3 is built from 15 residues.

This clone was counted many times. The chain recombines TRBV19 with TRBJ1-2, with a possible D match to TRBD1 (6 bases). Germline V gene data show CDR1 as LNHDA and CDR2 as SQIVND (reference sequence). The CDR3 has 14 residues. Trimming shortened V by 4 bases and J by 2 bases, and 11 bases separated the two germline ends. The CDR3 loop reads CASSKGQLNYGYTF. The CDR3 nucleotides read TGTGCCAGTAGTAAAGGACAGCTCAACTATGGCTACACCTTC.

The sample holds a few counts of this clone. The chain uses TRBV28 and TRBJ2-4, with D perhaps matching TRBD2 (6 bases). The CDR3 has 15 amino acids. Trimming took off 3 bases at V and 4 bases at J, with 13 bases between the two ends. Germline V CDR1 and CDR2: MDHEN, SYDVKM. The CDR3 DNA reads as TGTGCCAGCAGTTTGTTGGAGGGGTCGAAAAACATTCAGTACTTC. This sequence encodes CASSLLEGSKNIQYF.

This clone was picked up one time. The chain links TRBV7-2 to TRBJ2-3, with 11 bases that match TRBD2. The V segment lost 5 bases and the J segment 5 bases; nucleotides outside the gene matches: 9. The CDR3 contains 16 residues. Germline loops: CDR1 SGHTA, CDR2 FQGNSA. CDR3 in amino acids: CASSLLSGGAIDTQYF. DNA for the CDR3: TGTGCCAGCAGCCTTCTTAGCGGGGGGGCCATAGATACGCAGTATTTT. The full variable domain, rest sourced from reference TRBV7-2 and TRBJ2-3, is GAGVSQSPSNKVTEKGKDVELRCDPISGHTALYWYRQSLGQGLEFLIYFQGNSAPDKSGLPSDRFSAERTGGSVSTLTIQRTQQEDSAVYLCASSLLSGGAIDTQYFGPGTRLTVL.

This chain uses TRBV29-1 with TRBJ1-1, with a weak D call TRBD1 (6 bases). The CDR3 loop spans 13 amino acids. V was shortened by 7 bases and J by 1 base, with 13 bases between the two germline ends. The germline gives CDR1 SQVTM, CDR2 ANQGSEA. The CDR3 bases are TGCAGCGGGCTTCGGACAGAGAACACTGAAGCTTTCTTT. Protein sequence: CSGLRTENTEAFF.

The rearrangement joins TRBV7-9 to TRBJ2-1; 7 positions agree with TRBD2. Per the germline V gene, CDR1 is SEHNR and CDR2 is FQNEAQ (reference sequence). The ends lost 5 bases at V and 5 bases at J; junction bases unmatched: 12. CDR3 size: 16 residues. Written as DNA, the CDR3 is TGTGCCAGCAGCCCCCCCGGCGGTCTAGCGGACAATGAGCAGTTCTTC. Translating gives CASSPPGGLADNEQFF.

The CDR3 nucleotides read TGTGCCACCAGCAGAGATGACTATGAAAAACTGTTTTTT. It is translated as CATSRDDYEKLFF. The V and J genes are TRBV15 and TRBJ1-4; D remains unclear. This CDR3 contains 13 residues. The ends were cut back, 0 bases at V and 6 bases at J, with 5 bases in the middle. CDR1 and CDR2 from the germline V gene are LNHNV and YYDKDF (reference sequence).

This chain uses TRBV11-2 with TRBJ2-7; no clear D. Germline V gene lookup returns CDR1 SGHAT and CDR2 FQNNGV. With 4 bases removed from V and 2 bases from J, the gap between germline ends came to 12 bases. The CDR3 sequence is 14 residues long. The CDR3 nucleotides are TGTGCCAGCAGCTCGTGGTCAGGTGCCTACGAGCAGTACTTC. Its translation: CASSSWSGAYEQYF.

This sequence joins TRBV5-1 and TRBJ2-2; 7 nucleotides match TRBD1. This CDR3 region has 15 residues. Germline assignment: CDR1 SGHRS and CDR2 YFSETQ. The V gene end was trimmed by 4 bases and the J gene end by 7 bases; junction bases not matched to a gene: 10. The CDR3 spells CASSRDRVAGGELFF. In DNA form, the CDR3 reads TGCGCCAGCAGCCGAGACAGGGTGGCCGGCGGGGAGCTGTTTTTT. The complete variable domain, with remaining parts taken from reference TRBV5-1 and TRBJ2-2, reads KAGVTQTPRYLIKTRGQQVTLSCSPISGHRSVSWYQQTPGQGLQFLFEYFSETQRNKGNFPGRFSGRQFSNSRSEMNVSTLELGDSALYLCASSRDRVAGGELFFGEGSRLTVL.

V gene TRBV2 combines with J gene TRBJ2-5; the D gene is possibly TRBD1 (6 bases). The CDR3 is made up of 14 amino acids. V was pared by 7 bases and J by 0 bases, with 12 bases between. Germline lookup yields CDR1 SNHLY and CDR2 FYNNEI. The CDR3 sequence is CASTPRGYQETQYF. CDR3 nucleotides: TGTGCCAGCACCCCCAGGGGCTACCAAGAGACCCAGTACTTC.